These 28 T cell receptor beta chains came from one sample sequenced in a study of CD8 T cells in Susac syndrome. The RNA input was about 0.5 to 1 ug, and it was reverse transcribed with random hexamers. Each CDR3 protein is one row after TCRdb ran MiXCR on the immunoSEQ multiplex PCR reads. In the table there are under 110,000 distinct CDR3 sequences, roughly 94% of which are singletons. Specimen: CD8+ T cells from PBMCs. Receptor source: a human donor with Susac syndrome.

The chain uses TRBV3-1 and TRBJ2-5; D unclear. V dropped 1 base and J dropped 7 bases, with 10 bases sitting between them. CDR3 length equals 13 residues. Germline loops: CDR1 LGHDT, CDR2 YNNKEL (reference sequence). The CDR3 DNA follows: TGTGCCAGCAGCCAAGCGAACTCTGGGACCCAGTACTTC. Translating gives CASSQANSGTQYF.

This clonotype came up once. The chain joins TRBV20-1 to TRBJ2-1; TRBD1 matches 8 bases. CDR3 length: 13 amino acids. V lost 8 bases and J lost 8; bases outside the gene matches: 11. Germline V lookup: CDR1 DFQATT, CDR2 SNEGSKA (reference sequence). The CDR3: CSQGTGPRDEQFF. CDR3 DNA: TGCAGTCAAGGGACAGGACCCAGGGATGAGCAGTTCTTC.

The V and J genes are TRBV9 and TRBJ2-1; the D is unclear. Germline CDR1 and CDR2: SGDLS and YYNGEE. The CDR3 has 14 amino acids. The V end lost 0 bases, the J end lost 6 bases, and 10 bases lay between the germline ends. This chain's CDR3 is CASSVARSINEQFF. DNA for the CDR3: TGTGCCAGCAGCGTAGCTCGGTCGATCAATGAGCAGTTCTTC.

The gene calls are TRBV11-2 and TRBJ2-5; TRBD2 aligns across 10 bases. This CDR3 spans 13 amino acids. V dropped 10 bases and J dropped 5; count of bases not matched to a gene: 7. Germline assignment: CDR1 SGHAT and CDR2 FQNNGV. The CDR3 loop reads CATQRGGGETQYF. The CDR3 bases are TGTGCCACCCAGCGGGGGGGAGGCGAGACCCAGTACTTC.

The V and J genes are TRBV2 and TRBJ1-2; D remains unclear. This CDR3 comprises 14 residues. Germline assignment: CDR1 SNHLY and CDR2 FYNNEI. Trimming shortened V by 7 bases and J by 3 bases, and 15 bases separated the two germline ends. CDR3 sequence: CASTDPTGDYGYTF. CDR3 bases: TGTGCCAGCACTGACCCGACTGGCGACTATGGCTACACCTTC.

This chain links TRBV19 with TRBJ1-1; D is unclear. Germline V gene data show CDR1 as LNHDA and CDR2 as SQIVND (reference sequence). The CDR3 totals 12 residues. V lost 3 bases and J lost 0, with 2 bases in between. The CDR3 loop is CASSILNTEAFF. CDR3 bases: TGTGCCAGTAGTATCCTGAACACTGAAGCTTTCTTT.

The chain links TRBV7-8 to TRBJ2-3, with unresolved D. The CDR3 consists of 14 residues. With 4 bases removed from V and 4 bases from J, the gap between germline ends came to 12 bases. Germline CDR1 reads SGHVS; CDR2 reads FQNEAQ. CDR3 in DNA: TGTGCCAGCAGCTATCTACCGGGTCCAGATACGCAGTATTTT. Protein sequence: CASSYLPGPDTQYF.

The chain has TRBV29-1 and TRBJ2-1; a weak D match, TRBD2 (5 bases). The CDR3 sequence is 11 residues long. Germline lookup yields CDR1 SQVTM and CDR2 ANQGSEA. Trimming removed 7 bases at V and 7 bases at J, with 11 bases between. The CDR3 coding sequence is TGCAGCGACTATAGAGGGAATGAGCAGTTCTTC. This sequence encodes CSDYRGNEQFF.

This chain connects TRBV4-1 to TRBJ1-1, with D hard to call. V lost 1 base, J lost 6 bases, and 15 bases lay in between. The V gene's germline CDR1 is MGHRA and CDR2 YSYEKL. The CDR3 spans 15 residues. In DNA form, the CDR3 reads TGCGCCAGCAGCCAAGCGCCGGGGTCCGGGGCTGAAGCTTTCTTT. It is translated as CASSQAPGSGAEAFF.

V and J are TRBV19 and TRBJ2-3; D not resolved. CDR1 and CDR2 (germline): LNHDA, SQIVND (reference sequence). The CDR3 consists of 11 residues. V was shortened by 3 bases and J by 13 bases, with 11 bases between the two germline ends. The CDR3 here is CASSIMGIEYF. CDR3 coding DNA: TGTGCCAGTAGTATCATGGGTATAGAGTATTTT.

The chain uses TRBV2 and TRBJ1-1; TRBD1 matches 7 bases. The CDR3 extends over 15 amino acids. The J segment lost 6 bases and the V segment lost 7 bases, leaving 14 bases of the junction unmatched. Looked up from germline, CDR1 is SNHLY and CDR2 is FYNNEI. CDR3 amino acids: CASNREGAPGAEAFF. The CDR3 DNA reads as TGTGCCAGCAATCGTGAGGGGGCCCCAGGAGCTGAAGCTTTCTTT.

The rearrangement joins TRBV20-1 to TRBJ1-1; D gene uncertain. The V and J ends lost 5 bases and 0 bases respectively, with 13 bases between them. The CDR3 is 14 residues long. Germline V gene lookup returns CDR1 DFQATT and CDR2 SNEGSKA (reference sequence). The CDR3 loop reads CSAQDGAMNTEAFF. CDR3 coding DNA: TGCAGTGCTCAGGACGGCGCCATGAACACTGAAGCTTTCTTT.

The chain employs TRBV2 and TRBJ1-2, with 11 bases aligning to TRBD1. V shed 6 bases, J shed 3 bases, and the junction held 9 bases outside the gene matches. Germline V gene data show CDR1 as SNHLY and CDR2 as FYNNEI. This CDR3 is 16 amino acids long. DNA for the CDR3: TGTGCCAGCAGCGCCTACCGGGACAGGGGGGACTATGGCTACACCTTC. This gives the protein CASSAYRDRGDYGYTF.

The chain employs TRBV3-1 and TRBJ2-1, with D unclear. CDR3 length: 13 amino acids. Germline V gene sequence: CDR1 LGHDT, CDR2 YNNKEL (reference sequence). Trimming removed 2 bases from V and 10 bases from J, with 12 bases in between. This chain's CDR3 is CASSQTSAGEQFF. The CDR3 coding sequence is TGTGCCAGCAGCCAAACGTCAGCCGGGGAGCAGTTCTTC.

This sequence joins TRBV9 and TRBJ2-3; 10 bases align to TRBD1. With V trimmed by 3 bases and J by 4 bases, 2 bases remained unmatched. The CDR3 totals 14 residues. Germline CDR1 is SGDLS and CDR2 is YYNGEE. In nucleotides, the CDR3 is TGTGCCAGCAGCGACGGACAGGGGGCAGATACGCAGTATTTT. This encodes CASSDGQGADTQYF.

DNA for the CDR3: TGTGCCAGCAGTTACCGGGCGGGGGGCACTGAAGCTTTCTTT. Its translation: CASSYRAGGTEAFF. This rearrangement joins TRBV6-5 to TRBJ1-1; a weak D match, TRBD1 (5 bases). Germline V gene lookup returns CDR1 MNHEY and CDR2 SVGAGI. The CDR3 loop spans 14 amino acids. Between the trimmed V and J ends, which lost 2 bases and 4 bases, there was a span of 11 bases.

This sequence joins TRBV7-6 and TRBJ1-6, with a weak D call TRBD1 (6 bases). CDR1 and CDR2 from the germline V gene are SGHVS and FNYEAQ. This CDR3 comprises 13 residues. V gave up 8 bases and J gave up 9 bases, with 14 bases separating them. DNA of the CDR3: TGTGCCAGCCGGGGGCAGGGACTTTCACCCCTCCACTTT. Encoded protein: CASRGQGLSPLHF.

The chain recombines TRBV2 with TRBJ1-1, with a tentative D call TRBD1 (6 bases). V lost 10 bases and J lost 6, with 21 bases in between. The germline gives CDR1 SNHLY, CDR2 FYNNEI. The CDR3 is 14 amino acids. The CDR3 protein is CATTGGGDLSEAFF. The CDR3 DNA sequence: TGTGCCACCACCGGAGGGGGGGACCTCTCTGAAGCTTTCTTT.

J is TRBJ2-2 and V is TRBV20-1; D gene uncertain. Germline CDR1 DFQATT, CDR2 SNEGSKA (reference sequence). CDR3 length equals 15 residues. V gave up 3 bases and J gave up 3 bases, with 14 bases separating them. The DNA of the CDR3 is TGCAGTGCTAGTGGCAGGCCCCCTCACACCGGGGAGCTGTTTTTT. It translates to CSASGRPPHTGELFF.

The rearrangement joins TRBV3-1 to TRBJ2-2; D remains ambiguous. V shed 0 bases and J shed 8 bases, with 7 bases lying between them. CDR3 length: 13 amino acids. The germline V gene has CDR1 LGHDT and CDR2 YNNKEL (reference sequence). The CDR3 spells CASSQDGRGELFF. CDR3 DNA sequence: TGTGCCAGCAGCCAAGACGGCCGAGGGGAGCTGTTTTTT.

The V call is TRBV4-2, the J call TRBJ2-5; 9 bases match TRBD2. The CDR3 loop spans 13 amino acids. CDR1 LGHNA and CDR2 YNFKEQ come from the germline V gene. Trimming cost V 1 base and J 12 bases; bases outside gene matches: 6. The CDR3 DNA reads TGTGCCAGCAGCCAAGTCGCGGGGGGGCTAGAGTACTTC. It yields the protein CASSQVAGGLEYF.

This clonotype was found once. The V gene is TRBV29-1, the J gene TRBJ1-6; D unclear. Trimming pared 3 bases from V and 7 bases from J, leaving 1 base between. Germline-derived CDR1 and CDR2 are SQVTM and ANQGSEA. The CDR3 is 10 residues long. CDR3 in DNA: TGCAGCGTTGACAATTCACCCCTCCACTTT. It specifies CSVDNSPLHF.

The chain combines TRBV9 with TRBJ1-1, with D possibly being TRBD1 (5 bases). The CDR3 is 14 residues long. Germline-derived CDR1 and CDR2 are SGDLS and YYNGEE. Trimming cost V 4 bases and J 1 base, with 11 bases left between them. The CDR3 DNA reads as TGTGCCAGCAGCCACAACAGGAAGAACACTGAAGCTTTCTTT. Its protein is CASSHNRKNTEAFF.

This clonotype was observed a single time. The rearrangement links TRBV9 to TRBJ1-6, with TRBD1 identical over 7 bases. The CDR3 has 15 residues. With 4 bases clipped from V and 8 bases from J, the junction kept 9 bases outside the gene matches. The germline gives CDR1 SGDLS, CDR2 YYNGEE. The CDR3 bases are TGTGCCAGCAGCCCCCAACGGACAGGCGATTCACCCCTCCACTTT. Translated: CASSPQRTGDSPLHF.

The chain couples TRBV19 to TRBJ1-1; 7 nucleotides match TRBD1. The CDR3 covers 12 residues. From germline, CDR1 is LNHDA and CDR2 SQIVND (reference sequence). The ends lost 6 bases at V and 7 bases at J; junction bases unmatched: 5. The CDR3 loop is CASRTGLGEAFF. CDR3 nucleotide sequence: TGTGCCAGTAGGACAGGGTTAGGTGAAGCTTTCTTT.

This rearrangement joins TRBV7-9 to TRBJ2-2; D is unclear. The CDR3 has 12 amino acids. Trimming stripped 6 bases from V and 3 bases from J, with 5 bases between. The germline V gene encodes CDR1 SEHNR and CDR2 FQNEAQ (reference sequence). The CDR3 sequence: CASSSDTGELFF. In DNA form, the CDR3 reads TGTGCCAGCAGTTCCGACACCGGGGAGCTGTTTTTT.

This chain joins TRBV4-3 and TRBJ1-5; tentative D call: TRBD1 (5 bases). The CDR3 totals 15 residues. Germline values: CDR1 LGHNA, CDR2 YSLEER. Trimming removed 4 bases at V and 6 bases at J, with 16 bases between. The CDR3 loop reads CASSLAVGAGQPQHF. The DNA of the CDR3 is TGCGCCAGCAGCCTAGCTGTAGGGGCCGGTCAGCCCCAGCATTTT.

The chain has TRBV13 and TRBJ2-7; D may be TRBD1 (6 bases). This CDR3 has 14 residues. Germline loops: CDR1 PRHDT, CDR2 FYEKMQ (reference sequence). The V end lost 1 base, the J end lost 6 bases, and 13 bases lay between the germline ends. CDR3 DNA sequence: TGTGCCAGCAGCTTAGAACAGGGCCTTGGCGAGCAGTACTTC. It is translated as CASSLEQGLGEQYF.